The 22 T cell receptor beta chains listed next were all sequenced from one sample in a study of blood T cell repertoires in COVID-19. The assay was immunoSEQ multiplex PCR, and TCRdb's table has in-frame clones only and misses some. The sample yields around 210,000 clones, roughly four fifths seen once. The sequenced material came from peripheral blood. These receptor sequences come from an elderly woman with COVID-19, enrolled during active disease.

The rearrangement uses TRBV28 and TRBJ1-5; TRBD1 matches at 9 bases. The V and J ends lost 5 bases and 6 bases, in that order; junction bases with no gene match: 5. Germline CDR1 is MDHEN and CDR2 is SYDVKM. This CDR3 comprises 14 residues. Here the CDR3 DNA reads TGTGCCAGCAGTACAGGGGGCGCGGGTCAGCCCCAGCATTTT. It is translated as CASSTGGAGQPQHF.

Comments on this clone: Other DNA sequences in this specimen translate into the identical CDR3. V gene TRBV11-2 combines with J gene TRBJ1-2, with 8 bases identical to TRBD1. CDR1 is SGHAT and CDR2 is FQNNGV in the germline V gene. Trimming removed 1 base from V and 0 bases from J; junction bases left unmatched: 1. CDR3 length equals 15 residues. In DNA form, the CDR3 reads TGTGCCAGCAGCTTAGCACAGGGGGCTAACTATGGCTACACCTTC. Its protein product is CASSLAQGANYGYTF.

V gene TRBV5-1 combines with J gene TRBJ1-3; 7 bases align to TRBD1. This CDR3 region has 14 residues. Germline V gene lookup returns CDR1 SGHRS and CDR2 YFSETQ. V lost 0 bases, J lost 8 bases, and 5 bases stayed unmatched. CDR3 region: CASSLGDSQDTIYF. The CDR3 coding sequence is TGCGCCAGCAGCTTGGGGGACAGCCAGGACACCATATATTTT.

The V and J genes are TRBV29-1 and TRBJ2-5; 9 positions match TRBD1. The CDR3 length is 16 residues. The V gene's germline CDR1 is SQVTM and CDR2 ANQGSEA. The V segment lost 6 bases and the J segment 3 bases; nucleotides outside the gene matches: 14. The CDR3 reads CSVLPGQGGVEETQYF. DNA of the CDR3: TGCAGCGTACTCCCGGGACAGGGAGGCGTAGAAGAGACCCAGTACTTC. Using reference TRBV29-1 and TRBJ2-5 for the parts outside the CDR3, the full variable domain is SAVISQKPSRDICQRGTSLTIQCQVDSQVTMMFWYRQQPGQSLTLIATANQGSEATYESGFVIDKFPISRPNLTFSTLTVSNMSPEDSSIYLCSVLPGQGGVEETQYFGPGTRLLVL.

This clone was seen once. The chain employs TRBV19 and TRBJ1-4; D is possibly TRBD1 (5 bases). CDR1 and CDR2 from the germline V gene are LNHDA and SQIVND (reference sequence). The CDR3 consists of 14 residues. Trimming shortened V by 5 bases and J by 6 bases, and 13 bases separated the two germline ends. Here the CDR3 DNA reads TGTGCCAGTAGTTCGGCGGCAGGGTATGAAAAACTGTTTTTT. Translated, it gives CASSSAAGYEKLFF.

The chain combines TRBV9 with TRBJ1-3; TRBD1 matches 9 bases. Looked up from germline, CDR1 is SGDLS and CDR2 is YYNGEE. This CDR3 contains 16 residues. Unmatched junction bases numbered 7, after V lost 3 bases and J lost 3 bases. In nucleotides, the CDR3 is TGTGCCAGCAGCGCGGGGGGACAGGGAGGTGGAAACACCATATATTTT. It translates to CASSAGGQGGGNTIYF. The full variable domain, completed using reference TRBV9 and TRBJ1-3, is DSGVTQTPKHLITATGQRVTLRCSPRSGDLSVYWYQQSLDQGLQFLIQYYNGEERAKGNILERFSAQQFPDLHSELNLSSLELGDSALYFCASSAGGQGGGNTIYFGEGSWLTVV.

V is TRBV2 and J is TRBJ2-7; a possible D gene is TRBD1 (5 bases). CDR1 and CDR2 (germline): SNHLY, FYNNEI. The germline V and J ends were trimmed by 11 bases and 5 bases, with 16 bases remaining between them. CDR3 length equals 12 residues. CDR3 sequence: CAGSPAGHEQYF. For the CDR3, the DNA is TGTGCCGGATCCCCGGCAGGGCACGAGCAGTACTTC.

This clone was seen more than once but under ten times. The J gene is TRBJ2-1, the V gene TRBV18; D not certain. V lost 2 bases and J lost 0, with 11 bases in between. This CDR3 spans 16 amino acids. Germline values: CDR1 KGHSH, CDR2 LQKENI. CDR3 sequence: CASSPVRKSSYNEQFF. The CDR3 nucleotides read TGTGCCAGCTCACCAGTCCGCAAGAGCTCCTACAATGAGCAGTTCTTC.

This clone has a handful of counts. The chain recombines TRBV3-1 (or the pseudogene TRBV3-2) with TRBJ2-7; 8 bases are shared with TRBD1. CDR1 and CDR2 from the germline V gene are LGHDT and YNNKEL (reference sequence). This CDR3 spans 14 amino acids. The trim removed 5 bases at V and 5 bases at J, leaving 8 bases unmatched. The CDR3 protein is CASSIQGASHEQYF. The DNA for the CDR3 is TGTGCCAGCAGCATCCAGGGGGCAAGCCACGAGCAGTACTTC.

This chain uses TRBV5-4 with TRBJ1-1; 9 positions agree with TRBD1. Germline V lookup: CDR1 SGHNT, CDR2 YYREEE (reference sequence). This CDR3 has 13 residues. With 4 bases clipped from V and 4 bases from J, the junction kept 2 bases outside the gene matches. The CDR3 DNA follows: TGTGCCAGCAGCCTGGACAGGGGCACTGAAGCTTTCTTT. Translating gives CASSLDRGTEAFF.

This clone is a singleton in its sample. This chain uses TRBV19 with TRBJ2-7; 8 nucleotides agree with TRBD1. The ends lost 5 bases at V and 3 bases at J; junction bases unmatched: 12. CDR3 length: 16 residues. Germline V lookup: CDR1 LNHDA, CDR2 SQIVND (reference sequence). The CDR3 is CASSFRSGTGDYEQYF. CDR3 DNA: TGTGCCAGTAGTTTCAGATCCGGGACAGGAGACTACGAGCAGTACTTC.

The chain couples TRBV7-2 to TRBJ2-1; no reliable D call. Germline V gene lookup returns CDR1 SGHTA and CDR2 FQGNSA. V dropped 1 base and J dropped 5 bases, with 9 bases sitting between them. CDR3 length: 14 amino acids. CDR3 nucleotides: TGTGCCAGCAGCTTAGACTTTCGAAACAATGAGCAGTTCTTC. Its translation is CASSLDFRNNEQFF.

The chain uses TRBV18 and TRBJ2-7; D is ambiguous. The V gene's germline CDR1 is KGHSH and CDR2 LQKENI. The CDR3 extends over 16 amino acids. Trimming stripped 2 bases from V and 8 bases from J, with 22 bases between. CDR3 loop: CASSPEQRVPRGKQYF. The CDR3 bases are TGTGCCAGCTCACCAGAACAAAGAGTTCCAAGAGGCAAGCAGTACTTC.

This rearrangement joins TRBV3-1 (or the pseudogene TRBV3-2) to TRBJ2-7; a weak D match, TRBD1 (5 bases). V lost 5 bases to trimming and J lost 1 base, with 9 bases between them. The germline V gene has CDR1 LGHDT and CDR2 YNNKEL (reference sequence). There are 13 residues in the CDR3. CDR3 residues: CASSSRASYEQYF. Written as DNA, the CDR3 is TGTGCCAGCAGCTCCAGGGCGTCCTACGAGCAGTACTTC.

The chain carries TRBV28 and TRBJ2-3; 14 bases match TRBD2. Germline CDR1 is MDHEN and CDR2 is SYDVKM. The CDR3 runs 16 residues. The V segment lost 6 bases and the J segment 6 bases; nucleotides outside the gene matches: 8. The CDR3 protein is CASSHSGTSGSDTQYF. The CDR3 bases are TGTGCCAGCAGCCACTCTGGGACTAGCGGGAGTGATACGCAGTATTTT.

CDR3 residues: CASTLRGEGTQYF. Written as DNA, the CDR3 is TGTGCCAGCACCCTTCGCGGGGAGGGGACCCAGTACTTC. The chain employs TRBV3-1 (or the pseudogene TRBV3-2) and TRBJ2-5; 7 nucleotides line up with TRBD2. CDR1 is LGHDT, CDR2 YNNKEL, per germline (reference sequence). The CDR3 has 13 amino acids. After removal of 7 bases from V and 7 bases from J, the junction contained 9 bases not matched to a gene.

The DNA of the CDR3 is TGTGCCAGCAGTGAAGACAGTGGGCAGCCCCAGCATTTT. Protein sequence: CASSEDSGQPQHF. The V call is TRBV2, the J call TRBJ1-5; D is uncertain. V was trimmed by 1 base and J by 7 bases, leaving 8 bases between them. Germline V CDR1 and CDR2: SNHLY, FYNNEI. The CDR3 length is 13 residues. Full variable domain (remainder filled in from reference TRBV2 and TRBJ1-5): EPEVTQTPSHQVTQMGQEVILRCVPISNHLYFYWYRQILGQKVEFLVSFYNNEISEKSEIFDDQFSVERPDGSNFTLKIRSTKLEDSAMYFCASSEDSGQPQHFGDGTRLSIL.

This sequence joins TRBV19 and TRBJ1-2; TRBD1 matches at 8 bases. After removal of 5 bases from V and 8 bases from J, the junction contained 13 bases not matched to a gene. Looked up from germline, CDR1 is LNHDA and CDR2 is SQIVND (reference sequence). The CDR3 extends over 15 amino acids. The CDR3 nucleotides read TGTGCCAGTAGTCATGGGCAGGGGGCAGAAAGGGGCTACACCTTC. It translates to CASSHGQGAERGYTF.

The table lists this clone with a few counts. This chain joins TRBV29-1 and TRBJ2-3, with 11 bases matching TRBD2. With V trimmed by 6 bases and J by 7 bases, 12 bases remained unmatched. The CDR3 loop spans 15 amino acids. Per germline, CDR1 SQVTM and CDR2 ANQGSEA. The CDR3 DNA reads as TGCAGCGTCGCCTCCACCGGGACTAGCGGAAATACGCAGTATTTT. Its protein is CSVASTGTSGNTQYF.

The chain couples TRBV4-2 to TRBJ1-6; no clear D. Germline CDR1 and CDR2: LGHNA and YNFKEQ. The CDR3 covers 15 residues. The V end lost 1 base, the J end lost 5 bases, and 9 bases lay between the germline ends. This CDR3 is CASSQGVEHNSPLHF. The CDR3 region has the DNA TGTGCCAGCAGCCAAGGAGTGGAGCATAATTCACCCCTCCACTTT.

The gene calls are TRBV28 and TRBJ2-7, with 7 positions matching TRBD1. The J segment lost 3 bases and the V segment lost 6 bases, leaving 8 bases of the junction unmatched. CDR3 length: 14 amino acids. In germline, CDR1 is MDHEN, CDR2 SYDVKM. The chain's CDR3 is CASSPGTDFYEQYF. CDR3 nucleotides: TGTGCCAGCAGCCCTGGGACAGATTTCTACGAGCAGTACTTC.

V gene TRBV2 combines with J gene TRBJ1-2; no clear D. CDR1 SNHLY and CDR2 FYNNEI come from the germline V gene. The CDR3 is made up of 14 amino acids. Trimming took 3 bases from V and 1 from J, leaving 9 bases between them. CDR3 in DNA: TGTGCCAGCAGTGAGTCACAGCTTAACTATGGCTACACCTTC. Its protein is CASSESQLNYGYTF.